This passage covers 7 T cell receptor beta chains from one sample sequenced in a study of T-cell reconstitution after alpha-beta-depleted transplantation in children. Preparation of the TCRbeta library was carried out with unique molecular identifiers. TCRdb reprocessed the PCR reads via MiXCR and lists one record per CDR3 protein. The sample consists of around 490,000 distinct CDR3 sequences, over 9.5% of them appearing once. The input for sequencing was PBMCs, mostly from graft donor cells, taken 180 days after TCRalphabeta/CD19-depleted stem cell transplant. Receptors were obtained from a female patient between 2 and 10 years old who had a stem cell transplant for aplastic anemia, so the T cells may come from the graft donor.

The chain couples TRBV27 to TRBJ2-2; 9 nucleotides align to TRBD2. The CDR3 has 13 residues. The germline V gene has CDR1 MNHEY and CDR2 SMNVEV (reference sequence). With 6 bases clipped from V and 7 bases from J, the junction kept 3 bases outside the gene matches. The CDR3 spells CASRAGGHGELFF. The DNA for the CDR3 is TGTGCCAGCAGAGCGGGAGGCCACGGGGAGCTGTTTTTT.

This clonotype has a handful of counts. The chain joins TRBV7-6 to TRBJ2-1; D perhaps matches TRBD1 (5 bases). The CDR3 runs to 16 residues. The germline V gene has CDR1 SGHVS and CDR2 FNYEAQ. V lost 2 bases and J lost 9, with 20 bases in between. The CDR3 nucleotides are TGTGCCAGCAGCTTATGGCCAGGGCTCTCGTCGGGTGAGCAGTTCTTC. Residues: CASSLWPGLSSGEQFF.

This clonotype was recorded a few times. The V call is TRBV28, the J call TRBJ2-2; D gene ambiguous. This CDR3 has 14 amino acids. Trimming cost V 6 bases and J 1 base, with 9 bases left between them. CDR1 is MDHEN, CDR2 SYDVKM, per germline. CDR3 loop: CASRLTVNTGELFF. The CDR3 DNA is TGTGCCAGCAGACTGACGGTGAACACCGGGGAGCTGTTTTTT.

This clonotype was counted between two and nine times. The chain joins TRBV4-1 to TRBJ1-5; the D gene is possibly TRBD1 (5 bases). This CDR3 has 15 residues. The V end lost 0 bases, the J end lost 6 bases, and 12 bases lay between the germline ends. The V gene's germline CDR1 is MGHRA and CDR2 YSYEKL. CDR3: CASSQDPRAVQPQHF. The CDR3 DNA follows: TGCGCCAGCAGCCAAGATCCCAGGGCTGTTCAGCCCCAGCATTTT.

The chain is built from TRBV4-3 and TRBJ2-1; a possible D gene is TRBD1 (5 bases). With 1 base removed from V and 0 bases from J, the gap between germline ends came to 7 bases. The germline V gene encodes CDR1 LGHNA and CDR2 YSLEER. CDR3 size: 15 residues. This CDR3 reads CASSQGTNSYNEQFF. The CDR3, as DNA: TGCGCCAGCAGCCAAGGGACAAACTCCTACAATGAGCAGTTCTTC.

This clonotype was observed many times. The chain recombines TRBV6-2 or TRBV6-3 with TRBJ2-1; D remains ambiguous. Germline V lookup: CDR1 MNHEY, CDR2 SVGEGT. Trimming left V 6 bases short and J 7 bases short, with 10 bases between. The CDR3 contains 12 residues. The CDR3 protein is CASSPWGNEQFF. DNA for the CDR3: TGTGCCAGCAGCCCTTGGGGTAATGAGCAGTTCTTC.

This clonotype has only a few counts. This sequence joins TRBV27 and TRBJ2-2; D is perhaps TRBD1 or TRBD2 (5 bases each). V was shortened by 5 bases and J by 6 bases, with 13 bases between the two germline ends. Germline V CDR1 and CDR2: MNHEY, SMNVEV (reference sequence). The CDR3 is 14 residues long. CDR3 DNA sequence: TGTGCCAGCAGTATGGGGACCACCGCCGGGGAGCTGTTTTTT. Translated, it gives CASSMGTTAGELFF.